This TCR beta chain was profiled in a study of PD-1 blockade in classical Hodgkin lymphoma (dated by TCRdb to 2020 to 2022). For the study in its entirety: Nivolumab dosing was 3 mg/kg intravenously every 2 weeks, continuing until either disease progression or unacceptable toxicity. The study used TCR beta sequencing and CyTOF to define a peripheral blood immune signature of response to PD-1 blockade in classical Hodgkin lymphoma. Overall study results and their limits: A significant rise by C4D1 was seen in CD4+ but not CD8+ TCR diversity (p=0.0027 vs p=0.16), with the rise being most apparent in complete responders (p=0.02). Trial patients achieving complete response had baseline diversity similar to newly diagnosed patients, whereas partial responders and progressors had significantly lower diversity. Patients starting nivolumab less than 1 year after ASCT had lower diversity and were excluded from later analyses to avoid confounding by immune reconstitution. Baseline TCR diversity was reported to be lower in newly diagnosed patients than in healthy donors and to be lower still in relapsed/refractory patients. The study covered only a single clinical trial cohort, and the causes of the repertoire differences, possibly disease activity or prior therapy, were still not defined.

The Qiagen DNeasy kit was used to extract genomic DNA both from unsorted PBMCs and from the negatively selected CD4+ and CD8+ fractions. TCR beta CDR3 regions were subjected to amplification by immunoSEQ multiplex PCR with primers that anneal to V and J segments. A synthetic immune receptor repertoire was used to minimize amplification bias, and any residual bias was removed computationally once sequencing was done. In the original analysis: Repertoire diversity was quantified as the Shannon entropy index using custom Python scripts. Unsorted, CD4+ and CD8+ repertoires were analyzed separately, except for combined analyses in which CD4+ and CD8+ sequences were merged in silico. Clonal expansion was defined as a frequency increase of at least 2-fold after treatment compared with C1D1, and clones undetected at baseline were assigned a pseudocount of 0.5. Singleton clones were defined as clones with 0 or 1 copy at C1D1, and non-singleton clones were defined as clones with 2 or more copies. Clones expanded in unsorted samples were labelled as CD4+, CD8+ or unknown by matching protein sequences in sorted samples from the same patient. Diversity changes from C1D1 to C4D1 were tested in paired samples using Wilcoxon tests. This is the immuneACCESS table as TCRdb keeps it, with only in-frame sequences that have V and J called. A part of the clones is gone; compared with another copy, unresolved V genes explain less than half, and the rest is unexplained. Clone size and the V and J calls come from that table; the DNA yielded D and trimming. The sample includes 100,000 or so clones, with about 92% observed a single time. The ten largest clones capture roughly 2.1% of the sample.

About this clone itself: There is no known antigen for this receptor. No much larger clone exists at a distance of one base, and base qualities are not known.

According to the study, the label for this sample's time point signals: cycle 4 day 1 (C4D1), after 5 to 7 weeks of nivolumab. Relapse after autologous stem cell transplantation had occurred in all trial patients, and cohorts A, B and C were distinguished by prior brentuximab vedotin exposure. The trial cohort included some 53 patients with relapsed/refractory classical Hodgkin lymphoma, and each patient had a best overall response of complete response, partial response or progressive disease. In the multi-cohort phase II CheckMate 205 trial, trial patients received single-agent nivolumab. An independent review committee assessed best overall response using the 2007 International Working Group response criteria. Trial PBMCs were obtained immediately prior to nivolumab initiation (C1D1) and on therapy at cycle 2 day 1 and cycle 4 day 1. Peripheral blood was collected in 8 mL Vacutainer Cell Preparation Tubes, from which PBMCs were isolated by centrifugation and then cryopreserved.

A distance of 7 bases separates the germline ends of V and J, which lose 6 bases and 4 bases respectively. Counted from cysteine to phenylalanine, this CDR3 has 11 amino acids. The CDR3 DNA has 33 bases and is translated from base 1. CDR1 MNHEY and CDR2 SMNVEV were looked up in the germline V gene (reference sequence). This specimen consisted of peripheral blood mononuclear cells (PBMCs), obtained before the fourth cycle of nivolumab. This clonotype was sampled from a human donor with classical Hodgkin lymphoma. The V and J segments used are TRBV27 and TRBJ2-7; no D segment can be confidently identified. The CDR3 protein is CASRGIYEQYF. The nucleotide sequence is TGTGCCAGCAGAGGAATTTACGAGCAGTACTTC.